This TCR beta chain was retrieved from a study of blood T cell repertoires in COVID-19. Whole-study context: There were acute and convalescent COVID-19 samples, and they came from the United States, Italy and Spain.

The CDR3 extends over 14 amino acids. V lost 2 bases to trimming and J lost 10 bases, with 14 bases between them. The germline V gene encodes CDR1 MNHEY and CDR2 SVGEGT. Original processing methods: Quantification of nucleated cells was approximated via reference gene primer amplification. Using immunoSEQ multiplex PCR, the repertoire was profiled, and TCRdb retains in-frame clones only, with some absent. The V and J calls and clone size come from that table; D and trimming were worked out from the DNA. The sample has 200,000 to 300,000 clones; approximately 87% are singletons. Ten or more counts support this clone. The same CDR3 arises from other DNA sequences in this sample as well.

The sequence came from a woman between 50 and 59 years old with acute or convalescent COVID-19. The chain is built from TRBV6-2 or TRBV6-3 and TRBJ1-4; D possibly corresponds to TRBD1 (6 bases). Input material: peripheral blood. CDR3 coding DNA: TGTGCCAGCAGTTACCCTCAGGGGAAGGGAAAACTGTTTTTT. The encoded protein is CASSYPQGKGKLFF.